A single sample gave rise to the 9 T cell receptor beta chains below, sequenced in a study of shared clonotypes between healthy human individuals. Clones were read by immunoSEQ multiplex PCR, and TCRdb kept only the in-frame ones, dropping some. The data contain 490,000 or so clones, around 78% of them singletons. Input material: PBMCs. The receptors were sampled from a woman between 40 and 50 years old in good health. Some clones in this sample may be carry-over from other donors' samples.

The CDR3 region has the DNA TGTGCCAGCAGTCCCTTAGGACAGGGAGGTTCACCCCTCCACTTT. The encoded protein is CASSPLGQGGSPLHF. The rearrangement uses TRBV28 and TRBJ1-6; 8 bases are a match to TRBD1. The V segment lost 5 bases and the J segment 9 bases; nucleotides outside the gene matches: 9. Germline-derived CDR1 and CDR2 are MDHEN and SYDVKM. CDR3 length: 15 residues. Based on the CDR3 plus reference TRBV28 and TRBJ1-6, the full variable domain is DVKVTQSSRYLVKRTGEKVFLECVQDMDHENMFWYRQDPGLGLRLIYFSYDVKMKEKGDIPEGYSVSREKKERFSLILESASTNQTSMYLCASSPLGQGGSPLHFGNGTRLTVT.

The chain is built from TRBV30 and TRBJ2-5, with 8 nucleotides matching TRBD1. Matching the DNA end better, TRBJ2-7 makes the J call doubtful. Germline CDR1 is GTSNPN and CDR2 is SVGIG (reference sequence). The CDR3 is 14 amino acids. CDR3 sequence reads: CALEMTGAKDEQYF. In DNA, the CDR3 is TGTGCCCTGGAGATGACAGGGGCAAAGGACGAGCAGTACTTC.

The chain combines TRBV5-6 with TRBJ2-7; D perhaps matches TRBD2 (6 bases). CDR1 is SGHDT and CDR2 is YYEEEE in the germline V gene. The V end was cut by 0 bases, the J end by 12 bases, with 16 bases between. This CDR3 spans 13 amino acids. CDR3 nucleotides: TGTGCCAGCAGCTTGGGCCCGGCGCGGGATAGGTACTTC. As protein: CASSLGPARDRYF.

This chain uses TRBV7-2 with TRBJ2-2, with TRBD1 matching over 7 bases. The CDR3 has 13 residues. Trimming removed 5 bases from V and 5 bases from J; junction bases left unmatched: 2. The V gene's germline CDR1 is SGHTA and CDR2 FQGNSA. This chain's CDR3 is CASSQGQTGELFF. CDR3 DNA sequence: TGTGCCAGCAGCCAGGGACAGACCGGGGAGCTGTTTTTT.

The chain carries TRBV27 and TRBJ2-3; 8 bases align to TRBD1. The CDR3 is 15 amino acids. The germline V gene has CDR1 MNHEY and CDR2 SMNVEV (reference sequence). V lost 5 bases to trimming and J lost 7 bases; unmatched junction nucleotides: 11. The DNA of the CDR3 is TGTGCCAGCAGTAATGGGGCAGGGGGCGTTTATACGCAGTATTTT. Translated, it gives CASSNGAGGVYTQYF.

J is TRBJ2-7 and V is TRBV9; D perhaps matches TRBD2 (5 bases). Per germline, CDR1 SGDLS and CDR2 YYNGEE. V was clipped by 0 bases and J by 0 bases, with 10 bases between them. This CDR3 contains 15 residues. This CDR3 reads CASSVGVGSSYEQYF. In DNA form, the CDR3 reads TGTGCCAGCAGCGTAGGCGTGGGGAGCTCCTACGAGCAGTACTTC.

This clone has a single count. V gene TRBV9 combines with J gene TRBJ2-1, with D perhaps matching TRBD2 (6 bases). Germline assignment: CDR1 SGDLS and CDR2 YYNGEE. Trimming left V 3 bases short and J 0 bases short, with 10 bases between. This CDR3 contains 15 residues. The CDR3 coding sequence is TGTGCCAGCAGCGCGACTAGTTTCTCCTACAATGAGCAGTTCTTC. This codes for CASSATSFSYNEQFF.

The chain has TRBV14 and TRBJ2-5; TRBD2 matches at 15 bases. V shed 4 bases, J shed 5 bases, and the junction held 5 bases outside the gene matches. The V gene's germline CDR1 is SGHDN and CDR2 FVKESK. The CDR3 is 16 amino acids. CDR3 sequence (DNA): TGTGCCAGCAGCCGGACTAGCGGGAGGGCCCGGGAGACCCAGTACTTC. This encodes CASSRTSGRARETQYF.

Written as DNA, the CDR3 is TGTGCCAGCAGCTTGGCCTACGGGAAGCAGCCCCAGCATTTT. Residues: CASSLAYGKQPQHF. The J gene is TRBJ1-5, the V gene TRBV5-6; no firm D call. V was cut by 0 bases and J by 7 bases, with 11 bases left in between. Looked up from germline, CDR1 is SGHDT and CDR2 is YYEEEE. The CDR3 runs to 14 residues.